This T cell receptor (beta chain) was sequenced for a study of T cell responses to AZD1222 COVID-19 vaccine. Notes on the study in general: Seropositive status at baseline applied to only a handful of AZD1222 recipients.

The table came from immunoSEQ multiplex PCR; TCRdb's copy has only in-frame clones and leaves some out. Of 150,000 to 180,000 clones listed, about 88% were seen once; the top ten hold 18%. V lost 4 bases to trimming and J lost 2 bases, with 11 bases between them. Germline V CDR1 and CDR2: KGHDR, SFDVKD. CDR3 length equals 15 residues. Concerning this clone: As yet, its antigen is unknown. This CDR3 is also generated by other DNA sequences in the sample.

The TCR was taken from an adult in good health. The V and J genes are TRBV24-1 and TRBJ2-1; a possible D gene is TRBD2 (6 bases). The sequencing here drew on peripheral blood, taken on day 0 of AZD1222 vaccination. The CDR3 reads CATSEGRGTYNEQFF. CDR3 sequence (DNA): TGTGCCACCAGTGAGGGGCGGGGCACCTACAATGAGCAGTTCTTC.